This T cell receptor (beta chain) was profiled in a study of cytomegalovirus exposure and HLA in healthy donors. A remark on this clone: The antigen remains unidentified.

Study-wide points: There were 150 or so TCR beta chains listed as cytomegalovirus-associated. Accurate predictions that matched the HLA-A and HLA-B alleles of most subjects were reportedly made from TCR beta sequences. Later analysis found that TCR beta chains associated with HLA were more clonally expanded than other, equally common chains.

Use of 60 Vbeta and 13 Jbeta primers characterized the PCR. Sequencing used immunoSEQ multiplex PCR; TCRdb keeps in-frame clones, though not all of them. The table has 130,000 or so clones, approximately 81% seen once. Germline loops: CDR1 MNHEY, CDR2 SVGAGI. V lost 5 bases to trimming and J lost 6 bases; unmatched junction nucleotides: 7. The CDR3 is made up of 14 amino acids. The sequence came from a woman between 40 and 50 years old in good health and CMV-seronegative. Source material: PBMCs. J is TRBJ2-7 and V is TRBV6-5; 10 positions match TRBD1. The DNA for the CDR3 is TGTGCCAGCAGTGAGACCGGGACAGGGGCCGAGCAGTACTTC. Protein sequence: CASSETGTGAEQYF.